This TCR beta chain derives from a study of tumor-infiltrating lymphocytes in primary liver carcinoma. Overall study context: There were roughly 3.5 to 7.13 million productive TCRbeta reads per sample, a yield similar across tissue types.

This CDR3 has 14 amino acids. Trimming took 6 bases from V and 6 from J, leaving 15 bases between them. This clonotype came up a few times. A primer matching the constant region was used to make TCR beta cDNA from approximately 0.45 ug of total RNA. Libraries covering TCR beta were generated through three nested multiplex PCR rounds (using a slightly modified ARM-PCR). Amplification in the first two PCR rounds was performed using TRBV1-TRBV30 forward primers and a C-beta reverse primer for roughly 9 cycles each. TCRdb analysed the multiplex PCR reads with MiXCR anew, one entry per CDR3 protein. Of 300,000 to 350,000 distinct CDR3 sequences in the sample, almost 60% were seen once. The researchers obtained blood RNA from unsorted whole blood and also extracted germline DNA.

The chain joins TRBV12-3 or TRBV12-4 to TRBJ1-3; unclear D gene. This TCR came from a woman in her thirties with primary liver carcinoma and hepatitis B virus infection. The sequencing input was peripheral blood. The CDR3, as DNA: TGTGCCAGCAGCCCAGGACGGCTCCCAAACACCATATATTTT. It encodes CASSPGRLPNTIYF.